The clone carrying this TCR beta chain was counted ten times or more. Its target is not known. The data are from a study of identical twins. Notes on the study in general: Conclusions were based on cross-sectional statistical analysis, without following the same donors. Memory repertoires showed no such pattern, whereas abundant cord blood beta clonotypes carried fewer insertions.

Germline V CDR1 and CDR2: DFQATT, SNEGSKA (reference sequence). The CDR3 is made up of 15 amino acids. Trimming cost V 0 bases and J 7 bases; bases outside gene matches: 7. The authors used template switching to add a universal primer site and gave cDNA unique molecular identifiers. TCRdb ran MiXCR on the 5' RACE reads and lists one entry per CDR3 protein. The table shows about 460,000 distinct CDR3 sequences, with 13% to 15% occurring only once. This same sample was also part of a study on yellow fever vaccine responses in identical twins. As reported in that work: Twin vaccine T cell responses reportedly seemed partly convergent, partly personalized.

The clonotype was recovered from a woman aged 18-29 years in good health. The specimen sequenced was CD4+ T cells sorted from blood. This sequence joins TRBV20-1 and TRBJ2-1; 9 bases map to TRBD2. The CDR3 DNA is TGCAGTGCTAGAGATAGGCGGGGGGGGAGAAATGAGCAGTTCTTC. It translates to CSARDRRGGRNEQFF.